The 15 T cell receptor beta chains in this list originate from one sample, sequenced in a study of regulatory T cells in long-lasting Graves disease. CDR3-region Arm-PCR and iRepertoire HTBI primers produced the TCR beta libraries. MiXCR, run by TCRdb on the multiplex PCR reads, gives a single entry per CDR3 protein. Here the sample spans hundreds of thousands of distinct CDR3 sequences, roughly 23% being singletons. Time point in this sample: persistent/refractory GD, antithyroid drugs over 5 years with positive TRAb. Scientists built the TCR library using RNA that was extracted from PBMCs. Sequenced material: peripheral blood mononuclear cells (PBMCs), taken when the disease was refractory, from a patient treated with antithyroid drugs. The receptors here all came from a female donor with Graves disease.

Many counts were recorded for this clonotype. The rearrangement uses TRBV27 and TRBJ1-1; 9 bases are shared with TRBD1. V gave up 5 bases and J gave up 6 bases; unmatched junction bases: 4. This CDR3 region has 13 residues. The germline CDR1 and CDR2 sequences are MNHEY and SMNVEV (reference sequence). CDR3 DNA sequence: TGTGCCAGCAGTATACAGGGGGCGGCTGAAGCTTTCTTT. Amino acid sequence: CASSIQGAAEAFF.

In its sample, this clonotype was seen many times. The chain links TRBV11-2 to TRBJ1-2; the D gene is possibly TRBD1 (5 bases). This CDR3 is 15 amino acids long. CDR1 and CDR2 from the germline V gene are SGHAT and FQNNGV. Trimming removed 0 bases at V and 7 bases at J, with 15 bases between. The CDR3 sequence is CASSLDLWGLGGYTF. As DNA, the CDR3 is TGTGCCAGCAGCTTAGATCTTTGGGGGTTAGGTGGCTACACCTTC.

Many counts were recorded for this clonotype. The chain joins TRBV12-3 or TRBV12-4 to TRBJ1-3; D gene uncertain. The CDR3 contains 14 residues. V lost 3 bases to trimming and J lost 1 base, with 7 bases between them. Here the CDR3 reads CASSLVVSGNTIYF. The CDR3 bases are TGTGCCAGCAGTTTGGTGGTGTCTGGAAACACCATATATTTT.

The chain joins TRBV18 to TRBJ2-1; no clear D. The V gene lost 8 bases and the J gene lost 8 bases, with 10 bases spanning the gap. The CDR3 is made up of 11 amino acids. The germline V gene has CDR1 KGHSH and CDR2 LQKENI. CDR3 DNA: TGTGCCAGCCGAGTTGACCATGAGCAGTTCTTC. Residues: CASRVDHEQFF.

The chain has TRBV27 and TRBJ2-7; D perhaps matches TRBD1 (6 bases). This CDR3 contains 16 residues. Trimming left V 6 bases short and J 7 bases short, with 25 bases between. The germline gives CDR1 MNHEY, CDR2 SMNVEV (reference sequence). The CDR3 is CASRSRSQGLTGEQYF. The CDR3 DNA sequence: TGTGCCAGCAGATCCCGTAGCCAGGGGCTTACTGGGGAGCAGTACTTC.

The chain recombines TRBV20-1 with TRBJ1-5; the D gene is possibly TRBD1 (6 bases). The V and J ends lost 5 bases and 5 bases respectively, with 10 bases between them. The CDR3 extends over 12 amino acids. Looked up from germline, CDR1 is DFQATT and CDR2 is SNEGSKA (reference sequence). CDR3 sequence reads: CSALGGDQPQHF. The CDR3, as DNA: TGCAGTGCTCTAGGGGGGGATCAGCCCCAGCATTTT.

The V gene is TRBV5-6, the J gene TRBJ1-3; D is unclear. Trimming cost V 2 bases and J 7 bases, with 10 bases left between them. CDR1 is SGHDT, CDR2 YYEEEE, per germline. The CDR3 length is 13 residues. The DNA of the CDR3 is TGTGCCAGCAGCTTCGAAGGCTTCAACACCATATATTTT. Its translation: CASSFEGFNTIYF.

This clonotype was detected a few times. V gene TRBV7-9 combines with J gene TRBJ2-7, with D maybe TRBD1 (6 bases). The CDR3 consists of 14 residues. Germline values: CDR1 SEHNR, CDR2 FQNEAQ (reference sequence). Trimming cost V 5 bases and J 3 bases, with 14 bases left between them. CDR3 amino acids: CASSPRRTDYEQYF. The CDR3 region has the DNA TGTGCCAGCAGCCCAAGACGGACAGACTACGAGCAGTACTTC. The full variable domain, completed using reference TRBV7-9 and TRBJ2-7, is DTGVSQNPRHKITKRGQNVTFRCDPISEHNRLYWYRQTLGQGPEFLTYFQNEAQLEKSRLLSDRFSAERPKGSFSTLEIQRTEQGDSAMYLCASSPRRTDYEQYFGPGTRLTVT.

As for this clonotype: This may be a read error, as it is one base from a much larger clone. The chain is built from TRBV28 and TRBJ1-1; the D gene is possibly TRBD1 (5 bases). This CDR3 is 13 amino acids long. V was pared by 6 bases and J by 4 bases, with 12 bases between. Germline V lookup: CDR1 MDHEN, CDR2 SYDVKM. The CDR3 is CASSMTESTEAFF. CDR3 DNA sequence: TGTGCCAGCAGCATGACAGAGAGCACTGAAGCTTTCTTT.

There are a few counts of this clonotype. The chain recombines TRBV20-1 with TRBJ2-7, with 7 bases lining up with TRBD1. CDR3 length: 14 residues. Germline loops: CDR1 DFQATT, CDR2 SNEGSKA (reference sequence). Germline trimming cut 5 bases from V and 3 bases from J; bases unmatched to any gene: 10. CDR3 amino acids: CSAVLQGQSYEQYF. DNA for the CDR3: TGCAGTGCTGTCCTCCAGGGACAGAGCTACGAGCAGTACTTC.

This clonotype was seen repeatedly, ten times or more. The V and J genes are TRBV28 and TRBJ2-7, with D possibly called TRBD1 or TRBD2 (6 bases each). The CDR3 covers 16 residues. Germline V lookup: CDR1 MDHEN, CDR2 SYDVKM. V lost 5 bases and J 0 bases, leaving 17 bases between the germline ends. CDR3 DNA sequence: TGTGCCAGCAGTACGCTCGGGGGCGCTGACTCCTACGAGCAGTACTTC. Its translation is CASSTLGGADSYEQYF.

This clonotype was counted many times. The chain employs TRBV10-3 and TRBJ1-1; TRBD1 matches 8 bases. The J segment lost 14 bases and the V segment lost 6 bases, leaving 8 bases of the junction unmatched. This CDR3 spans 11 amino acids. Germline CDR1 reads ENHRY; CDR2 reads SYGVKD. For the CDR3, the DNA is TGTGCCATCAGGGCTAAGACAGGGGAATTCTTT. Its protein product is CAIRAKTGEFF.

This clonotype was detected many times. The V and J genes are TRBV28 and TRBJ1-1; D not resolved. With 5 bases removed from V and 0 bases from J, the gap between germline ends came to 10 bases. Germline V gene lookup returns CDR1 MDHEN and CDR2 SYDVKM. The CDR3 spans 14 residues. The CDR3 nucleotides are TGTGCCAGCAGTGTGGGAACTTTGAACACTGAAGCTTTCTTT. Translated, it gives CASSVGTLNTEAFF.

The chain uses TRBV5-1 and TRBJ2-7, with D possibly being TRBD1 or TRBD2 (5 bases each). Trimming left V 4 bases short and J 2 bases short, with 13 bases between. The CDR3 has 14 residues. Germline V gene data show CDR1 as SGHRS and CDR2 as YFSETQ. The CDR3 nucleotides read TGCGCCAGCAGCCCCGGACCGGGGCCCTACGAGCAGTACTTC. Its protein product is CASSPGPGPYEQYF.

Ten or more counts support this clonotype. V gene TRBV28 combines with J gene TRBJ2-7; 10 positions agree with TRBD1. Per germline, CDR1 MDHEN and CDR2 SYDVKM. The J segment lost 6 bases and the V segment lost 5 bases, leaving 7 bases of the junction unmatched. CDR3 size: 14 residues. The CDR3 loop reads CASSTPTGGFEQYF. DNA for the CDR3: TGTGCCAGCAGTACCCCGACAGGGGGCTTCGAGCAGTACTTC.